Listed below are T cell receptor beta chains from one sample, sequenced in a study of beta chain features in type 1 diabetes. Sequencing was performed with immunoSEQ multiplex PCR; in TCRdb, only in-frame clones are kept and a portion is missing. Of roughly 300,000 clones in the sample, 13% to 15% are singletons; the top ten hold 0.015% to 0.02%. The source material was naive CD4+ T cells from blood. The receptors originated from a man aged 25-45 years with type 1 diabetes. The CDR3 runs from the conserved cysteine through the conserved F or W. Fields, in order: V gene, J gene, D gene, clone size, CDR3 protein, CDR3 DNA. The D gene is left open where the match is weak. Rows may omit the clone size; those that give it use once, few, many or a size class.

TRBV6-6,TRBJ2-2,.,.,CASSYPVNTGELFF,TGTGCCAGCAGTTACCCAGTGAACACCGGGGAGCTGTTTTTT
TRBV29-1,TRBJ1-1,.,few,CSGFHLQNTEAFF,TGCAGCGGCTTCCACTTGCAGAACACTGAAGCTTTCTTT
TRBV6-5,TRBJ1-1,.,few,CASSQETEAFF,TGTGCCAGCAGTCAAGAGACTGAAGCTTTCTTT
TRBV27,TRBJ2-4,.,few,CASSPLSILAKNIQYF,TGTGCCAGCAGTCCCCTGAGTATACTAGCCAAAAACATTCAGTACTTC
TRBV2,TRBJ2-3,.,.,CASSVRLVSTDTQYF,TGTGCCAGCAGTGTCCGTCTAGTAAGCACAGATACGCAGTATTTT
TRBV7-6,TRBJ2-3,.,.,CASSEQLSTDTQYF,TGTGCCAGCAGCGAACAACTAAGCACAGATACGCAGTATTTT
TRBV29-1,TRBJ2-7,.,.,CSAGRDYEQYF,TGCAGCGCTGGTCGGGACTACGAGCAGTACTTC
TRBV30,TRBJ2-7,.,.,CAWSVYGVSYEQYF,TGTGCCTGGAGTGTCTACGGGGTAAGCTACGAGCAGTACTTC
TRBV7-2,TRBJ1-2,.,.,CASSLAVSGGGYGYTF,TGTGCCAGCAGCTTAGCGGTTTCGGGGGGCGGCTATGGCTACACCTTC
TRBV29-1,TRBJ1-1,TRBD1,.,CSVKGGGTEAFF,TGCAGCGTGAAAGGGGGCGGGACTGAAGCTTTCTTT
TRBV7-2,TRBJ2-7,TRBD1,.,CASSFSWTGNYEQYF,TGTGCCAGCAGCTTCTCCTGGACAGGAAACTACGAGCAGTACTTC
TRBV13,TRBJ2-1,TRBD2,.,CASSPSGRALDNEQFF,TGTGCCAGCAGTCCGAGCGGGAGGGCTTTGGACAATGAGCAGTTCTTC